These T cell receptor beta chains were read from a single sample in a study of cytomegalovirus exposure and HLA in healthy donors. This table comes from immunoSEQ multiplex PCR, and its TCRdb copy is limited to in-frame clones, with some not included. The data contain approximately 92,000 clones, 81% of them singletons. The source material was PBMCs. Receptor source: a woman in her 70s in good health and CMV-seropositive. CDR3s include the opening cysteine and the closing phenylalanine or tryptophan. A D gene is named only where the DNA matches it firmly. The size of a clone is reported for some rows only, either as once, few or many, or as a class for expanded clones.

j_call v_call clone_size cdr3_length d_call cdr3_nt cdr3_aa
TRBJ2-7 TRBV28 few 10 NA TGTGCCGCACAACGGGAGGAGCAGTACTTC CAAQREEQYF
TRBJ2-5 TRBV7-3 NA 14 TRBD2 TGTGCCAGCAGCTATAGCGGGCACCAAGAGACCCAGTACTTC CASSYSGHQETQYF
TRBJ1-4 TRBV15 NA 13 NA TGTGCCACCAGCAGACAGGACAGCGAAAAACTGTTTTTT CATSRQDSEKLFF
TRBJ2-7 TRBV4-2 NA 16 TRBD2 TGTGCCAGCAGCCAAGATCTGACTAGCGGGAGGCTCGAGCAGTACTTC CASSQDLTSGRLEQYF
TRBJ1-1 TRBV7-2 NA 19 NA TGTGCCAGCAGCTTAGACGGGTCGGCCAGCAACAGGGCGGGCACTGAAGCTTTCTTT CASSLDGSASNRAGTEAFF
TRBJ2-7 TRBV19 NA 15 TRBD1 TGTGCCAGTAGCACGGACAGGGGAAGGGGCTACGAGCAGTACTTC CASSTDRGRGYEQYF
TRBJ2-1 TRBV7-9 NA 14 TRBD2 TGTGCCAGCAGCACCGGGACTAGCGGCAATGAGCAGTTCTTC CASSTGTSGNEQFF
TRBJ1-5 TRBV7-2 NA 17 NA TGTGCCAGCAGCTTTAGACCCCCATCGGGGGGCAATCAGCCCCAGCATTTT CASSFRPPSGGNQPQHF
TRBJ2-6 TRBV11-2 NA 15 NA TGTGCCAGCAGCCAGGGACTGAGGGGGGCCAACGTCCTGACTTTC CASSQGLRGANVLTF
TRBJ2-1 TRBV5-5 NA 13 NA TGTGCCAGCAGCTTGGGAGCGGACAATGAGCAGTTCTTC CASSLGADNEQFF
TRBJ1-2 TRBV30 NA 14 TRBD1 TGTGCCTGGGGTGCGCGGGACAGGAACTATGGCTACACCTTC CAWGARDRNYGYTF
TRBJ2-1 TRBV2 NA 16 NA TGTGCCAGCAGGCCTTTGTCGGCAGGATTTGTCAATGAGCAGTTCTTC CASRPLSAGFVNEQFF
TRBJ1-6 TRBV4-3 NA 13 NA TGCGCCAGCAGCCAAGATTCGGGTTCACCCCTCCACTTT CASSQDSGSPLHF
TRBJ2-1 TRBV7-6 NA 14 NA TGTGCCAGCAGCCTCGCGGGGGCTTACAATGAGCAGTTCTTC CASSLAGAYNEQFF
TRBJ1-2 TRBV7-2 NA 14 NA TGTGCCAGCAGCTTAAGCGGAGATAACTATGGCTACACCTTC CASSLSGDNYGYTF
TRBJ1-5 TRBV5-4 NA 14 NA TGTGCCAGCAGCTCCGGGGGAAGCAATCAGCCCCAGCATTTT CASSSGGSNQPQHF
TRBJ2-2 TRBV4-1 NA 15 NA TGCGCCAGCAGCCAGGGCAGACAGAACACCGGGGAGCTGTTTTTT CASSQGRQNTGELFF
TRBJ2-7 TRBV5-4 NA 14 TRBD1 TGTGCCAGCAGCTCCGGACAGGCCATCTACGAGCAGTACTTC CASSSGQAIYEQYF
TRBJ1-2 TRBV19 NA 13 TRBD1 TGTGCCAGTAGGGACAGGACAAGCTATGGCTACACCTTC CASRDRTSYGYTF
TRBJ2-3 TRBV6-4 NA 16 NA TGTGCCAGCAGTGACTCGGGGGGACTTGCCGGAGATACGCAGTATTTT CASSDSGGLAGDTQYF
TRBJ2-7 TRBV11-3 NA 15 NA TGTGCCAGCAGCCCTTTTGTGGAGGGGACCTACGAGCAGTACTTC CASSPFVEGTYEQYF
TRBJ1-2 TRBV7-2 NA 13 NA TGTGCCAGCAGCTTGGGGGGGCCCTATGGCTACACCTTC CASSLGGPYGYTF
TRBJ2-2 TRBV9 NA 15 NA TGTGCCAGCAGCCCCGGGTCCTACAACACCGGGGAGCTGTTTTTT CASSPGSYNTGELFF
TRBJ2-2 TRBV5-4 NA 16 TRBD2 TGTGCCAGCAGCCAAGGACTAGCGGGATATACCGGGGAGCTGTTTTTT CASSQGLAGYTGELFF
TRBJ2-7 TRBV7-9 once 12 NA TGTGCCAGCAGCCGTGTCTCCTACGAGCAGTACTTC CASSRVSYEQYF
TRBJ2-3 TRBV7-2 NA 17 NA TGTGCCAGCAGCCTTGGGGCCTTTTACATGATCGGAGATACGCAGTATTTT CASSLGAFYMIGDTQYF
TRBJ1-1 TRBV7-2 NA 15 NA TGTGCCAGCAGCTTAACCGAACGGGGGACCCCTGAAGCTTTCTTT CASSLTERGTPEAFF
TRBJ1-4 TRBV14 NA 14 NA TGTGCCAGCAGCCCAGGGGCCACGGAGGAAAAACTGTTTTTT CASSPGATEEKLFF
TRBJ2-4 TRBV5-6 NA 14 NA TGTGCCAGCAGCTTGCAGGTGGCCAAAAACATTCAGTACTTC CASSLQVAKNIQYF
TRBJ1-5 TRBV7-8 NA 15 NA TGTGCCAGCAGCTTAGCGTCAGGGGCTAATCAGCCCCAGCATTTT CASSLASGANQPQHF
TRBJ2-3 TRBV7-3 once 15 NA TGTGCCAGCAGCTTAAATCCAGGTTACACAGATACGCAGTATTTT CASSLNPGYTDTQYF
TRBJ2-1 TRBV13 NA 17 NA TGTGCCAGCAGCACCTTTCTCCCAGTCGACTCCTACAATGAGCAGTTCTTC CASSTFLPVDSYNEQFF
TRBJ2-1 TRBV6-4 few 15 TRBD2 TGTGCCAGCAGTTACAGCGGGGACTCCTACAATGAGCAGTTCTTC CASSYSGDSYNEQFF
TRBJ2-7 TRBV28 NA 14 TRBD2 TGTGCCAGCAGTTCAGGGACTACCCCCTACGAGCAGTACTTC CASSSGTTPYEQYF
TRBJ1-5 TRBV30 NA 13 NA TGTGCCTGGAGCCTGAGTAGCAATCAGCCCCAGCATTTT CAWSLSSNQPQHF
TRBJ2-3 TRBV6-1 NA 12 NA TGTGCCAGCAGACGGGATACAGATACGCAGTATTTT CASRRDTDTQYF
TRBJ2-1 TRBV13 NA 15 TRBD2 TGTGCCAGCAGCCCCAGGACTAGTCGGCTCGATGAGCAGTTCTTC CASSPRTSRLDEQFF
TRBJ2-3 TRBV19 once 13 NA TGTGCCAGTAGTACAGGGGTATTGGATACGCAGTATTTT CASSTGVLDTQYF
TRBJ2-7 TRBV18 NA 15 TRBD2 TGTGCCAGCTCACCACCGGGGGGGAGCTCCTACGAGCAGTACTTC CASSPPGGSSYEQYF
TRBJ2-2 TRBV30 NA 13 TRBD2 TGTGCCTGGGGCGGGAGTGACACCGGGGAGCTGTTTTTT CAWGGSDTGELFF
TRBJ2-7 TRBV2 NA 13 TRBD1 TGTGCCAGCACCTACAGGGGGTTTTCCGAGCAGTACTTC CASTYRGFSEQYF